This is a list of T cell receptor beta chains from one sample in a study of T-cell memory formation after mild COVID-19. One entry per CDR3 protein results from TCRdb running MiXCR on the 5' RACE reads. The sample lists 400,000 or so distinct CDR3 sequences, around 20% occurring once. Material for sequencing was PBMCs or a T cell subset sorted from them (not recorded which). These receptors were collected from an adult woman who had mild COVID-19 (a few samples of this study predate the infection). Cell type and time point are not known. The CDR3 runs from the conserved cysteine through the conserved F or W. A D gene is named only where the DNA matches it firmly. The size entry is marked missing in some rows and otherwise reads once, few, many or a size class.

NA NA TRBJ1-1 TRBV19 TGTGCCAGCCAGGGGTGGGTGGTGAACACTGAAGCTTTCTTT CASQGWVVNTEAFF
NA NA TRBJ2-3 TRBV20-1 TGCAGGGCCTCCCGGACAGCTATCAGCACAGATACGCAGTATTTT CRASRTAISTDTQYF
TRBD2 many TRBJ2-7 TRBV12-3/TRBV12-4 TGTGCCAGCAGCCTGACTAGCGGGCACTCCTACGAGCAGTACTTC CASSLTSGHSYEQYF
NA NA TRBJ1-2 TRBV19 TGTGCCAGTAGTTCTCATGGAAACTATGGCTACACCTTC CASSSHGNYGYTF
NA many TRBJ1-2 TRBV10-3 TGTGCCATCAGTGAACAGGGAGTCTATGGCTACACCTTC CAISEQGVYGYTF
NA NA TRBJ2-1 TRBV20-1 TGCAGTGCTAGACCTACGTGGACAGAGACGTTCTTC CSARPTWTETFF
TRBD1 many TRBJ1-5 TRBV24-1 TGTGCCACCAGTGGGGGACAGGGCTATCAGCCCCAGCATTTT CATSGGQGYQPQHF
TRBD1 few TRBJ1-2 TRBV5-1 TGCGCCAGCAGCTTGGAACAAGGGACAGCCTATGGCTACACCTTC CASSLEQGTAYGYTF
NA NA TRBJ2-3 TRBV15 TGTGCCACCAGTCGGGATGCGGGACGGAAAGATACGCAGTATTTT CATSRDAGRKDTQYF
NA NA TRBJ1-1 TRBV14 TGTGCCAGCAGCCAAATCGGCTGGGGCGCAACTTTCACTGAAGCTTTCTTT CASSQIGWGATFTEAFF
TRBD1 few TRBJ2-7 TRBV10-3 TGTGCCATCAAGGACAGGGTGGCCTACGAGCAGTACTTC CAIKDRVAYEQYF
NA few TRBJ1-1 TRBV6-5 TGTGCCAGCAGTCCTTCTCCCGGGGGACCTGAAGCTTTCTTT CASSPSPGGPEAFF
NA few TRBJ2-6 TRBV5-5 TGTGCCAGCAGCTTCACGGGTGCCTCTGGGGCCAACGTCCTGACTTTC CASSFTGASGANVLTF
NA NA TRBJ1-4 TRBV2 TGTGCCAGCAGCGCACCCTCCGGGACAACAAATGAAAAACTGTTTTTT CASSAPSGTTNEKLFF
NA few TRBJ2-5 TRBV11-1 TGTGCCAGCGCTGAGGGACACATAAGCCAAGAGACCCAGTACTTC CASAEGHISQETQYF
NA few TRBJ2-3 TRBV20-1 TGCAGTGCACCAACGTTTTACAAGTATTTT CSAPTFYKYF
NA NA TRBJ1-1 TRBV7-8 TGTGCCAGCAACGCTCCGGGGACTGAAGCTTTCTTT CASNAPGTEAFF
NA few TRBJ1-2 TRBV4-1 TGCGCCAGCAGCCAAGATGACTCATGGGGCTATGGCTACACCTTC CASSQDDSWGYGYTF
TRBD1 few TRBJ2-4 TRBV25-1 TGTGCCAGCAGTGAATTATACAGGGGGAACATTCAGTACTTC CASSELYRGNIQYF
TRBD2 few TRBJ2-1 TRBV27 TGTGCCAGCAAGCTAGCGGGAGGAACCTACAATGAGCAGTTCTTC CASKLAGGTYNEQFF
NA few TRBJ2-5 TRBV20-1 TGCAGTGCTCCGAGGGGGCGGGAGCAAGAGACCCAGTACTTC CSAPRGREQETQYF
NA NA TRBJ2-7 TRBV3-1 TGTGCCAGCAGCCAAGGGGCGGGGAGCCTTACGAAGCAGTACTTC CASSQGAGSLTKQYF
NA few TRBJ1-1 TRBV6-4 TGTGCCAGCAGTGACTTCTCCGAAGCTTTCTTT CASSDFSEAFF
TRBD2 NA TRBJ2-5 TRBV4-1 TGCGCCAGCAGCCAAGGGGAGCGGGGGGGCTTCCAAGAGACCCAGTACTTC CASSQGERGGFQETQYF
NA few TRBJ2-1 TRBV11-2 TGTGCCAGCAGCTTTAGCGTCTACAATGAGCAGTTCTTC CASSFSVYNEQFF
TRBD2 few TRBJ2-7 TRBV7-2 TGTGCCAGCAGCCCCCGGATGGGAGCGGGAGGTGACGAGCAGTACTTC CASSPRMGAGGDEQYF
TRBD2 NA TRBJ2-1 TRBV18 TGTGCCAGCTCAACGATTAGCGGGATAAACAATGAGCAGTTCTTC CASSTISGINNEQFF
NA many TRBJ2-5 TRBV3-1 TGTGCCAGCAGCCAACCAGGATTAATGGAGACCCAGTACTTC CASSQPGLMETQYF
TRBD2 many TRBJ2-3 TRBV6-5 TGTGCCAGCAGACCCAGTACCGGGGGGATTACAGATACGCAGTATTTT CASRPSTGGITDTQYF
TRBD2 NA TRBJ2-7 TRBV19 TGTGCCAGTAGTATCGGCGGGGGGGGCTACGAGCAGTACTTC CASSIGGGGYEQYF
NA NA TRBJ1-2 TRBV7-2 TGTGCCAGCAGCTTAGCCTCCTACGGGGCCCCCAACTATGGCTACACCTTC CASSLASYGAPNYGYTF
TRBD1 NA TRBJ1-5 TRBV6-1 TGTGCCAGCAGTTTTCACAGGGGTGGAGTGGGCAATCAGCCCCAGCATTTT CASSFHRGGVGNQPQHF
TRBD1 NA TRBJ2-1 TRBV27 TGTGCCAGCAGTCTACGACAGGGTTTTCGGAGCTACAATGAGCAGTTCTTC CASSLRQGFRSYNEQFF
NA NA TRBJ1-2 TRBV20-1 TGCAGTGCCCCGCTTGGGGGGAGGAATGGCTACACCTTC CSAPLGGRNGYTF
TRBD2 NA TRBJ2-1 TRBV20-1 TGCAGTGCTACGGATCGGGGGACTAGCTCCTACAATGAGCAGTTCTTC CSATDRGTSSYNEQFF
TRBD2 NA TRBJ2-5 TRBV6-6 TGTGCCAGCAGTTACTCCAGCGGGGGTAAAGAGACCCAGTACTTC CASSYSSGGKETQYF
NA few TRBJ2-5 TRBV24-1 TGTGCCACCAGTGATTGGTTAGAGACCCAGTACTTC CATSDWLETQYF
NA few TRBJ2-2 TRBV29-1 TGCAGCGTTCCAGGGGTCGGGGAGCTGTTTTTT CSVPGVGELFF
NA few TRBJ2-1 TRBV3-1 TGTGCCAGCAGCCAAGGTCGCACGCCAAGGGAGTTCTTC CASSQGRTPREFF
TRBD2 many TRBJ2-5 TRBV5-1 TGCGCCAGCAGCTTGGTGGGACTAGCGGAAGAGACCCAGTACTTC CASSLVGLAEETQYF
TRBD2 few TRBJ2-7 TRBV29-1 TGCAGCGTCACGCTTGGTGGGCTAGCGGAAACCTACGAGCAGTACTTC CSVTLGGLAETYEQYF
NA few TRBJ1-5 TRBV20-1 TGCAGTGCTAGTACGACCTTCAATCAGCCCCAGCATTTT CSASTTFNQPQHF
NA NA TRBJ2-2 TRBV24-1 TGTGCCACCAGTGATCGGGCCACCGGGGAGCTGTTTTTT CATSDRATGELFF
NA NA TRBJ1-5 TRBV6-5 TGTGCCAGCAGTTTCTTTGGATCCAATCAGCCCCAGCATTTT CASSFFGSNQPQHF
NA few TRBJ1-1 TRBV9 TGTGCCAGCAGCGCCGTGGTAGGGGGCACTGAAGCTTTCTTT CASSAVVGGTEAFF
NA NA TRBJ1-1 TRBV29-1 TGCAGCGTTGATACCGAGAACACTGAAGCTTTCTTT CSVDTENTEAFF